Listed below are T cell receptor beta chains from one sample, sequenced in a study of cytomegalovirus exposure and HLA in healthy donors. Produced via immunoSEQ multiplex PCR; TCRdb's table is partial and in-frame only. The sample holds 45,000 to 70,000 clones, roughly 85% seen once. Specimen: PBMCs. The receptors here all came from a young man in good health and CMV-seronegative. CDR3s include the opening cysteine and the closing phenylalanine or tryptophan. A D gene is named only where the DNA matches it firmly. A clone size is listed for some rows: how often the clone was seen (once, few, many), or a class if it is expanded.

j_call clone_size v_call d_call cdr3_aa cdr3_nt
TRBJ2-1 - TRBV20-1 - CSARAAAGQFF TGCAGTGCTAGAGCCGCGGCCGGGCAGTTCTTC
TRBJ1-1 few TRBV5-1 TRBD1 CASSPRDRGDTEAFF TGCGCCAGCAGCCCGAGGGACAGGGGGGACACTGAAGCTTTCTTT
TRBJ1-2 - TRBV28 - CASSKTPAGGYTF TGTGCCAGCAGTAAAACACCTGCTGGTGGCTACACCTTC
TRBJ2-7 once TRBV7-2 TRBD1 CASSPSGTGSYEQYF TGTGCCAGCAGCCCCTCCGGGACAGGTTCCTACGAGCAGTACTTC
TRBJ2-5 once TRBV10-3 - CAIRRAGQETQYF TGTGCCATCAGGCGCGCGGGGCAAGAGACCCAGTACTTC
TRBJ2-1 - TRBV4-2 TRBD2 CASSQELAGGPDDEQFF TGTGCCAGCAGCCAAGAGCTAGCGGGAGGGCCGGACGATGAGCAGTTCTTC
TRBJ2-2 - TRBV28 - CASSSRPSGNGELFF TGTGCCAGCAGCTCGAGACCGTCGGGGAACGGGGAGCTGTTTTTT
TRBJ2-2 - TRBV28 TRBD1 CASSRGTGGPGELFF TGTGCCAGCAGCCGCGGGACAGGGGGCCCCGGGGAGCTGTTTTTT
TRBJ2-5 once TRBV6-1 - CASSEGAGEETQYF TGTGCCAGCAGTGAAGGGGCAGGGGAAGAGACCCAGTACTTC
TRBJ1-2 - TRBV6-1 - CASSEGHWNYGYTF TGTGCCAGCAGTGAAGGACATTGGAACTATGGCTACACCTTC
TRBJ2-3 - TRBV6-5 TRBD2 CASRSRGVTDTQYF TGTGCCAGCAGGTCCCGGGGGGTTACAGATACGCAGTATTTT
TRBJ2-7 - TRBV18 - CASSPGTQSYEQYF TGTGCCAGCTCACCAGGGACTCAGTCCTACGAGCAGTACTTC
TRBJ2-1 - TRBV7-9 - CASSLAGSSYNEQFF TGTGCCAGCAGCTTAGCGGGGAGCTCCTACAATGAGCAGTTCTTC
TRBJ2-2 - TRBV15 TRBD2 CATSPHGLAGVTNTGELFF TGTGCCACCAGCCCCCATGGACTAGCGGGGGTTACGAACACCGGGGAGCTGTTTTTT
TRBJ2-1 medium-sized TRBV27 TRBD1 CASSLRGLGNEQFF TGTGCCAGCAGTTTAAGGGGGCTAGGCAATGAGCAGTTCTTC
TRBJ2-1 few TRBV7-2 TRBD1 CASSLQGAGNEQFF TGTGCCAGCAGCCTACAGGGGGCCGGCAATGAGCAGTTCTTC
TRBJ2-6 few TRBV30 - CAWSRDIISGANVLTF TGTGCCTGGAGTCGGGACATAATCTCTGGGGCCAACGTCCTGACTTTC
TRBJ1-1 - TRBV7-9 - CASSLDTGSTEAFF TGTGCCAGCAGCTTAGACACAGGGAGCACTGAAGCTTTCTTT
TRBJ2-3 - TRBV5-1 TRBD2 CASSFVGSGRSSTDTQYF TGCGCCAGCAGCTTCGTTGGTAGCGGGAGGTCTAGCACAGATACGCAGTATTTT
TRBJ1-4 - TRBV6-6 - CASSPRGGEKLFF TGTGCCAGCAGCCCCCGGGGGGGTGAAAAACTGTTTTTT
TRBJ2-7 - TRBV4-3 TRBD2 CASSVGAGEQYF TGCGCCAGCAGCGTCGGAGCGGGGGAGCAGTACTTC
TRBJ1-5 - TRBV4-1 - CASSQDLGLRRNQPQHF TGCGCCAGCAGCCAAGATTTGGGGCTTCGGCGCAATCAGCCCCAGCATTTT
TRBJ2-5 - TRBV2 TRBD2 CASSLSGRTGTQYF TGTGCCAGCAGTTTAAGCGGGAGGACGGGGACCCAGTACTTC
TRBJ1-5 - TRBV30 TRBD1 CAWSGAGQGPNQPQHF TGTGCCTGGAGCGGTGCGGGACAGGGACCCAATCAGCCCCAGCATTTT
TRBJ2-1 few TRBV6-1 - CASSEGRGPGNEQFF TGTGCCAGCAGTGAAGGGCGGGGGCCAGGCAATGAGCAGTTCTTC
TRBJ2-1 - TRBV30 TRBD1 CAWSTGGRNEQFF TGTGCCTGGAGTACAGGGGGTAGGAATGAGCAGTTCTTC
TRBJ2-2 - TRBV5-4 TRBD1 CASSSPPGQGSGELFF TGTGCCAGCAGCTCACCTCCGGGACAGGGGTCCGGGGAGCTGTTTTTT
TRBJ2-3 - TRBV19 TRBD1 CASSTTGGTDTQYF TGTGCCAGTAGTACCACAGGGGGCACAGATACGCAGTATTTT